This TCR beta chain is drawn from a study of OX40 agonist ivuxolimab in advanced cancers. Study findings and constraints: At 0.1-3.0 mg/kg, partial responders had clonal expansion among the lowest observed. Some patients who did not respond also had low normalized T-cell clonal expansion. On average, a greater number of expanded clones characterised CD8+ T cells relative to CD4+.

The CDR3 totals 13 residues. Trimming pared 0 bases from V and 6 bases from J, leaving 8 bases between. Germline CDR1 and CDR2: WNHNN and SYGVQD (reference sequence). On cycle 4 day 1 and cycle 7 day 1, as well as at baseline, blood was sampled. Method: immunoSEQ multiplex PCR; TCRdb's copy keeps in-frame clones and lacks some. The sample holds more than 55,000 clones, about 83% seen once. As to this clone: Its specificity is not known.

The sequence derives from an adult with an advanced solid tumor such as melanoma, head and neck, liver or kidney cancer. The V and J genes are TRBV10-1 and TRBJ2-5; D perhaps matches TRBD2 (6 bases). The sample was CD4+ or CD8+ T cells sorted from blood, taken in a trial of the OX40 agonist ivuxolimab. The CDR3 coding sequence is TGCGCCAGCAGTGAGTCGGGGAGGAAGACCCAGTACTTC. Its protein is CASSESGRKTQYF.